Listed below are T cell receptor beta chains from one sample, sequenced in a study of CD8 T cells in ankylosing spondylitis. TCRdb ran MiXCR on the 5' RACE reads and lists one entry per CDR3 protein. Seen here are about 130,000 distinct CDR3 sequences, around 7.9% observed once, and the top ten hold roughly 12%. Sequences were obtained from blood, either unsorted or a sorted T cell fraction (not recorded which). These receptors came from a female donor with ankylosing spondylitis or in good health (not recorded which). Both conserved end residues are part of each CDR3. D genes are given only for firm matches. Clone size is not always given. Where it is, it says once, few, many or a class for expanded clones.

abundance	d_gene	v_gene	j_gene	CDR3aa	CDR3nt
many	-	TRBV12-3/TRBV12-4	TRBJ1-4	CASCPPGARGEKLFF	TGTGCCAGTTGCCCCCCGGGCGCTAGGGGCGAAAAACTGTTTTTT
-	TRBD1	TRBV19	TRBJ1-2	CASSIRGQNYGYTF	TGTGCCAGTAGTATCCGGGGACAGAACTATGGCTACACCTTC
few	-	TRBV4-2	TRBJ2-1	CASSQGFGSSYNEQFF	TGTGCCAGCAGCCAAGGTTTCGGTAGCTCCTACAATGAGCAGTTCTTC
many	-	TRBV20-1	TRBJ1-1	CSARDPRTYEAFF	TGCAGTGCTAGAGATCCCAGGACATACGAAGCTTTCTTT
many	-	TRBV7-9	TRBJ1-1	CASSLAGGGTEAFF	TGTGCCAGCAGCTTAGCGGGCGGAGGCACTGAAGCTTTCTTT
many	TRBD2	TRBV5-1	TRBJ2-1	CASSSSPSGGGYNEQFF	TGCGCCAGCAGCTCATCACCTAGCGGGGGGGGCTACAATGAGCAGTTCTTC
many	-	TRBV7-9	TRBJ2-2	CASSQTGYTGELFF	TGTGCCAGCAGCCAAACAGGGTACACCGGGGAGCTGTTTTTT
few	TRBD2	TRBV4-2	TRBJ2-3	CASSQDRLGGISSTDTQYF	TGTGCCAGCAGCCAAGATCGTCTGGGGGGGATTTCTAGCACAGATACGCAGTATTTT
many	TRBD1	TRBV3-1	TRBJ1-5	CASSLPRTGDIGRLYSNQPQHF	TGTGCCAGCAGCCTTCCCCGGACAGGGGATATCGGTCGGCTTTATAGCAATCAGCCCCAGCATTTT
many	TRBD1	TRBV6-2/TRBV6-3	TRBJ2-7	CASLGTGIGEQYF	TGTGCCAGCCTGGGGACAGGTATCGGCGAGCAGTACTTC
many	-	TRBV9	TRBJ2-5	CASSVGEETQYF	TGTGCCAGCAGCGTAGGGGAAGAGACCCAGTACTTC
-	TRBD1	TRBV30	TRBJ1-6	CAWTPGGSSPLHF	TGTGCCTGGACCCCAGGGGGAAGCTCACCCCTCCACTTT
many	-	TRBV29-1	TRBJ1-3	CSVVSVTAGNTIYF	TGCAGCGTGGTATCGGTGACTGCTGGAAACACCATATATTTT
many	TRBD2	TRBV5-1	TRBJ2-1	CASRGLAGATYNEQFF	TGCGCCAGCAGGGGACTAGCGGGGGCCACCTACAATGAGCAGTTCTTC
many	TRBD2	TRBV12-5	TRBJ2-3	CASGLAMGGEDTQYF	TGTGCTAGTGGTTTGGCAATGGGGGGGGAAGATACGCAGTATTTT
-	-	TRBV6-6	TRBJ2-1	CASSDNEQFF	TGTGCCAGCAGCGACAATGAGCAGTTCTTC
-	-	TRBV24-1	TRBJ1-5	CATSRGSNQPQHF	TGTGCCACCAGCAGGGGAAGCAATCAGCCCCAGCATTTT
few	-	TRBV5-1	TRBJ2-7	CASSFTGQVYEQYF	TGCGCCAGCAGCTTTACAGGGCAGGTCTACGAGCAGTACTTC
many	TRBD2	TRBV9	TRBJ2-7	CASSVSPGLAGGSYEQYF	TGTGCCAGCAGCGTAAGCCCAGGGCTAGCGGGGGGTTCCTACGAGCAGTACTTC
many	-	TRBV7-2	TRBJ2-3	CASSFMGGGTDTQYF	TGTGCCAGCAGCTTTATGGGCGGGGGCACAGATACGCAGTATTTT
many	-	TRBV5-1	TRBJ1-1	CASSFGGFNEAFF	TGCGCCAGCAGCTTCGGGGGGTTCAATGAAGCTTTCTTT
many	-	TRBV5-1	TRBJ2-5	CASSSREKMNQPIQTQYF	TGCGCCAGCAGCTCCCGTGAAAAAATGAATCAGCCCATCCAGACCCAGTACTTC
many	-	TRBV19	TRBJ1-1	CASTYRLSGGTEAFF	TGTGCCAGTACATATCGGTTATCGGGTGGGACTGAAGCTTTCTTT
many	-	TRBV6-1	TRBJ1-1	CASSPTGNTEAFF	TGTGCCAGCAGTCCCACAGGGAACACTGAAGCTTTCTTT
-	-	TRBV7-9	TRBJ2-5	CASSSLGRGLETQYF	TGTGCCAGCAGCTCCCTGGGGCGGGGCTTGGAGACCCAGTACTTC
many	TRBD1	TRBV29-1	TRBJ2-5	CSVTTGGGETQYF	TGCAGCGTTACAACAGGGGGCGGAGAGACCCAGTACTTC
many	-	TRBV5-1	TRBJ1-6	CASSLANRSPLHF	TGCGCCAGCAGCTTGGCCAACCGCTCACCCCTCCACTTT
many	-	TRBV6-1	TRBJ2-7	CASRPGRGPYEQYF	TGTGCCAGCAGGCCCGGCAGGGGACCCTACGAGCAGTACTTC
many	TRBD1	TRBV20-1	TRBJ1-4	CSARDPGQGNEKLFF	TGCAGTGCTAGAGATCCGGGACAGGGAAATGAAAAACTGTTTTTT
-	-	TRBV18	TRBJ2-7	CASSPSGTHEQYF	TGTGCCAGCTCACCATCAGGGACTCACGAGCAGTACTTC
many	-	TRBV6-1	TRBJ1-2	CASSIWTSYGYTF	TGTGCCAGCAGTATTTGGACCTCCTATGGCTACACCTTC
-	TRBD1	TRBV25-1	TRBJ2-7	CASSDPGTGGNEQYF	TGTGCCAGCAGTGACCCTGGGACAGGGGGCAACGAGCAGTACTTC
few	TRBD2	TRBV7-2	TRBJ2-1	CASSPGGAMNNEQFF	TGTGCCAGCAGCCCCGGGGGGGCTATGAACAATGAGCAGTTCTTC
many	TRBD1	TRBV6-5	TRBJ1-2	CASSSLGTGRPGYTF	TGTGCCAGCAGTTCCCTTGGGACAGGACGGCCTGGCTACACCTTC
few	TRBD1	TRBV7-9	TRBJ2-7	CASSRRDRASYEQYF	TGTGCCAGCAGCCGCCGGGACAGGGCGTCCTACGAGCAGTACTTC
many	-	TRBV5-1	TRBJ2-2	CASSADFHTGELFF	TGCGCCAGCAGCGCGGACTTCCACACCGGGGAGCTGTTTTTT
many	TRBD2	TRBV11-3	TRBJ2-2	CASSLSLAGTGELFF	TGTGCCAGCAGCTTAAGTCTAGCGGGGACCGGGGAGCTGTTTTTT
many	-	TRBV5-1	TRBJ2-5	CASHSRGTQYF	TGCGCCAGCCACTCCCGGGGGACCCAGTACTTC
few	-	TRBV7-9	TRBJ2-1	CASSGPGIKYEQFF	TGTGCCAGCAGCGGCCCAGGGATTAAGTATGAGCAGTTCTTC
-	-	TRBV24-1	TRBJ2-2	CATSDFTGLGTGELFF	TGTGCCACCAGTGATTTCACCGGGTTAGGCACCGGGGAGCTGTTTTTT
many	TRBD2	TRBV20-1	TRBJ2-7	CSARDMTSGGYEQYF	TGCAGTGCTAGAGATATGACTAGCGGGGGGTACGAGCAGTACTTC
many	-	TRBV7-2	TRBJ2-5	CASSFRLEPGETQYF	TGTGCCAGCAGCTTCCGACTAGAGCCCGGGGAGACCCAGTACTTC